One T cell receptor beta chain is described in this entry. Its antigen remains unknown. The data belong to a study of cytomegalovirus exposure and HLA in healthy donors. PCR involved 60 Vbeta and 13 Jbeta primers. Using immunoSEQ multiplex PCR, the repertoire was profiled, and TCRdb retains in-frame clones only, with some absent. The sample contains under 200,000 clones, about 80% of which appear only once. V shed 3 bases and J shed 3 bases, with 18 bases lying between them. The germline gives CDR1 MNHNS, CDR2 SASEGT. The CDR3 has 16 amino acids. The study's findings and limits: A later analysis showed HLA-associated TCR beta chains outstripping equally common others in clonal expansion. It was reported in a later analysis that an Asian-associated ancestry cluster showed fewer N-insertions than the approximately 690-donor mean.

The sequence came from a man aged 25 to 40 in good health and CMV-seronegative. The sample consisted of PBMCs. The chain combines TRBV6-1 with TRBJ2-7; possibly TRBD2 for D (6 bases). CDR3 sequence: CASSELFAGTLYEQYF. For the CDR3, the DNA is TGTGCCAGCAGTGAGCTGTTCGCCGGGACTCTCTACGAGCAGTACTTC.